This T cell receptor (beta chain) was recovered during a study of T cell responses to AZD1222 COVID-19 vaccine. The study's findings and limits: Reports say nearly half of spike-specific TCRs go after unmutated variant regions. Baseline seropositivity characterized only six or seven AZD1222 recipients. Sampled repertoires all dated from after the peak T cell response. Donors were largely white British and mainly female; clonal diversity was possibly underestimated.

V was shortened by 1 base and J by 5 bases, with 6 bases between the two germline ends. The V gene's germline CDR1 is MDHEN and CDR2 SYDVKM. The CDR3 loop spans 13 amino acids. To note about this clone: Its antigen is undetermined.

Assay used: immunoSEQ multiplex PCR; TCRdb lists only in-frame clones, some missing. There are approximately 140,000 clones in the sample; roughly nine tenths occur only once, and more than 1.2% lies in the top ten. The chain recombines TRBV28 with TRBJ1-5, with no clear D. This sequence was found in an adult in good health. Sample: peripheral blood, taken on day 0 of AZD1222 vaccination. The CDR3 loop is CASSLSFDQPQHF. The DNA of the CDR3 is TGTGCCAGCAGTTTATCATTTGATCAGCCCCAGCATTTT.